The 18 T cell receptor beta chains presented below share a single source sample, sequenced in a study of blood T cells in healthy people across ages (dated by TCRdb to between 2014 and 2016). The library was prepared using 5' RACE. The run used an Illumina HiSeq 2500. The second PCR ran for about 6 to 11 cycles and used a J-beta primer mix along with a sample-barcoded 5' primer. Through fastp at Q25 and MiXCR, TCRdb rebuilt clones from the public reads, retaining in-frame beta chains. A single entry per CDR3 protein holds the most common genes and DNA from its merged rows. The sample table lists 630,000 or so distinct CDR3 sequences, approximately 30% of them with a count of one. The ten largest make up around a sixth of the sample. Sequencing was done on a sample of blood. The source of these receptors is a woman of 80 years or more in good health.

This CDR3 reads CASSGGGSRSETQYF. CDR3 in DNA: TGTGCCAGCAGCGGGGGGGGATCCAGATCAGAGACCCAGTACTTC. The chain is built from TRBV9 and TRBJ2-5; 7 bases align to TRBD2. The CDR3 totals 15 residues. Germline V gives CDR1 SGDLS, CDR2 YYNGEE. V trimming: 3 bases; J trimming: 4 bases; junction bases outside the gene matches: 9.

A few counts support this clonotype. The CDR3 sequence is CASSMGQGIYGYTF. For the CDR3, the DNA is TGCGCCAGCAGCATGGGACAGGGTATCTATGGCTACACCTTC. The V and J genes are TRBV5-1 and TRBJ1-2; 9 bases align to TRBD1. Trimming removed 4 bases from V and 4 bases from J; junction bases left unmatched: 5. CDR1 is SGHRS and CDR2 is YFSETQ in the germline V gene. CDR3 length: 14 residues.

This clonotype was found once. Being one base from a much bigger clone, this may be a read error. The DNA for the CDR3 is TGTGCCAGCAGTTTGGGGGGGCGCCTAACATACGAGCAGTTCTTC. Translating it yields CASSLGGRLTYEQFF. The V gene is TRBV28, the J gene TRBJ2-1; the D gene is possibly TRBD2 (7 bases). The CDR3 runs 15 residues. V gave up 3 bases and J gave up 10 bases, with 19 bases separating them. Germline-derived CDR1 and CDR2 are MDHEN and SYDVKM. Supplemented by reference TRBV28 and TRBJ2-1, the full variable domain reads DVKVTQSSRYLVKRTGEKVFLECVQDMDHENMFWYRQDPGLGLRLIYFSYDVKMKEKGDIPEGYSVSREKKERFSLILESASTNQTSMYLCASSLGGRLTYEQFFGPGTRLTVL.

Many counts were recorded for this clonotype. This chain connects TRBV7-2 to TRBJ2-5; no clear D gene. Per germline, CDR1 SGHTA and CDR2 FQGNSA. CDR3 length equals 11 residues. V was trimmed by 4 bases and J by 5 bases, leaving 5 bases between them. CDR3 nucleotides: TGTGCCAGCAGCTGGCGGGAGACCCAGTACTTC. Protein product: CASSWRETQYF. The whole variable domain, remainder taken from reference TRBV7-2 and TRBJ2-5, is GAGVSQSPSNKVTEKGKDVELRCDPISGHTALYWYRQSLGQGLEFLIYFQGNSAPDKSGLPSDRFSAERTGGSVSTLTIQRTQQEDSAVYLCASSWRETQYFGPGTRLLVL.

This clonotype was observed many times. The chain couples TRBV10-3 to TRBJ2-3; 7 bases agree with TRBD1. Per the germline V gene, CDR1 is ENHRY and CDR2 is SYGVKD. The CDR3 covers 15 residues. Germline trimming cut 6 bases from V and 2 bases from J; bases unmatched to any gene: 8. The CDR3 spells CAIRAGTEITDTQYF. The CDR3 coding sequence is TGTGCCATCAGGGCCGGGACAGAGATCACAGATACGCAGTATTTT.

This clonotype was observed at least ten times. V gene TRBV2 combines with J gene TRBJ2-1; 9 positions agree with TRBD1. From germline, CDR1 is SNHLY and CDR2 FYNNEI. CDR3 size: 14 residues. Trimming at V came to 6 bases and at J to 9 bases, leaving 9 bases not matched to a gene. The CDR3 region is CASRRTGVGLEQFF. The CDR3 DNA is TGTGCCAGCAGAAGGACAGGGGTGGGTCTTGAGCAGTTCTTC.

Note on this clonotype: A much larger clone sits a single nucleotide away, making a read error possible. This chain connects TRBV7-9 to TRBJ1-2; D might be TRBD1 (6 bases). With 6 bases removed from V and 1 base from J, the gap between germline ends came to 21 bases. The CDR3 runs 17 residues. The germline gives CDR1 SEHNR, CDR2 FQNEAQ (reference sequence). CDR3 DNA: TGTGCCAGCAGTTCCTATCATCAAGGGGGGGTTAACTATGGCTACACCTTC. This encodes CASSSYHQGGVNYGYTF.

The CDR3 sequence: CASSSRQGVQKFNYGYTF. CDR3 DNA sequence: TGTGCCAGCAGCTCCCGACAAGGGGTCCAGAAGTTTAACTATGGCTACACCTTC. J is TRBJ1-2 and V is TRBV7-2; TRBD1 is a possible D gene (5 bases). With 4 bases removed from V and 1 base from J, the gap between germline ends came to 22 bases. CDR1 SGHTA and CDR2 FQGNSA come from the germline V gene. There are 18 residues in the CDR3. Filled out from reference TRBV7-2 and TRBJ1-2, the complete variable domain reads GAGVSQSPSNKVTEKGKDVELRCDPISGHTALYWYRQSLGQGLEFLIYFQGNSAPDKSGLPSDRFSAERTGGSVSTLTIQRTQQEDSAVYLCASSSRQGVQKFNYGYTFGSGTRLTVV.

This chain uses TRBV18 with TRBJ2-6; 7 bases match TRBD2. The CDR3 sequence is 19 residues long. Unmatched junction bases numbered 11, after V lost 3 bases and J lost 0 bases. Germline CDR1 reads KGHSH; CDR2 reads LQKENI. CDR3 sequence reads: CASSPLGGPGGSGANVLTF. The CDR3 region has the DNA TGTGCCAGCTCACCCCTGGGAGGACCGGGAGGCTCTGGGGCCAACGTCCTGACTTTC.

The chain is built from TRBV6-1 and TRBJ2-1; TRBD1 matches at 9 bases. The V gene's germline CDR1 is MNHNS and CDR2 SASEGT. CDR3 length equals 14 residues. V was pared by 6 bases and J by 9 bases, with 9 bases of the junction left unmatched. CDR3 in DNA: TGTGCCAGCAGCCCCGGGACAGGGTTGGGTGAGCAGTTCTTC. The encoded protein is CASSPGTGLGEQFF.

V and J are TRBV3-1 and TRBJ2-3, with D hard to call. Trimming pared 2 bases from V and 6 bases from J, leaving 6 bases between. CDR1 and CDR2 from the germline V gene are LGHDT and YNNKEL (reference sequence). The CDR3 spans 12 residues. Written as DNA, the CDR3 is TGTGCCAGCAGCCAACAGGAGGATACGCAGTATTTT. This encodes CASSQQEDTQYF.

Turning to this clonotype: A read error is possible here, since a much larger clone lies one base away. CDR3 protein: CSARSPTGQEAQYF. In nucleotides, the CDR3 is TGCAGTGCTAGAAGTCCTACAGGTCAAGAGGCCCAGTACTTC. The chain couples TRBV20-1 to TRBJ2-7; possible D gene TRBD1, 5 bases. CDR1 and CDR2 (germline): DFQATT, SNEGSKA (reference sequence). There are 14 residues in the CDR3. V dropped 2 bases and J dropped 10 bases, with 21 bases sitting between them.

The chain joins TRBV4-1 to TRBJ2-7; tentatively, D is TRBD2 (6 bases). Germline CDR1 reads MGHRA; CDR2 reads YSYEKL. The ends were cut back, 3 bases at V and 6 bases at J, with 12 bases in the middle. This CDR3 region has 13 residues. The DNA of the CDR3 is TGCGCCAGCAGCCAGGGGGGAATGGCCGAGCAGTACTTC. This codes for CASSQGGMAEQYF.

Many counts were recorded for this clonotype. The CDR3 reads CASKDGSPNYGYTF. For the CDR3, the DNA is TGTGCCAGTAAAGACGGCAGCCCAAACTATGGCTACACCTTC. The chain has TRBV6-5 and TRBJ1-2; D is undetermined. CDR1 and CDR2 from the germline V gene are MNHEY and SVGAGI. The CDR3 covers 14 residues. V was cut by 9 bases and J by 2 bases, with 16 bases left in between.

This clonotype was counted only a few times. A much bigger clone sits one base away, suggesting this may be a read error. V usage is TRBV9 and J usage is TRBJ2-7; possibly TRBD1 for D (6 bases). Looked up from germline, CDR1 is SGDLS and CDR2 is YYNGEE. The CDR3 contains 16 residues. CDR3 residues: CARSVAPDRKDYEQYF. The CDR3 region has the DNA TGTGCCCGCAGCGTAGCCCCGGACAGAAAAGACTACGAGCAGTACTTC. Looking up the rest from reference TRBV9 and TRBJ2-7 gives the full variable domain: DSGVTQTPKHLITATGQRVTLRCSPRSGDLSVYWYQQSLDQGLQFLIQYYNGEERAKGNILERFSAQQFPDLHSELNLSSLELGDSALYFCARSVAPDRKDYEQYFGPGTRLTVT.

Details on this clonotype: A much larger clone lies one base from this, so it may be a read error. The CDR3 here is CSARGPGSINNEQYF. DNA of the CDR3: TGCAGTGCTAGAGGTCCGGGAAGTATCAACAATGAGCAGTACTTC. The chain couples TRBV20-1 to TRBJ2-5, with D maybe TRBD2 (5 bases). Looked up from germline, CDR1 is DFQATT and CDR2 is SNEGSKA (reference sequence). V lost 1 base and J 11 bases, leaving 23 bases between the germline ends. The length of the CDR3 is 15 residues.

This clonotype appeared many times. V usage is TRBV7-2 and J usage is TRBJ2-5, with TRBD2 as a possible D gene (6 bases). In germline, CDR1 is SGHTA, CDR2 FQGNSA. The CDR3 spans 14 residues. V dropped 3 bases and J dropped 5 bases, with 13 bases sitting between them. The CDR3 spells CASSFAWGDETQYF. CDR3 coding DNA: TGTGCCAGCAGCTTCGCCTGGGGGGATGAGACCCAGTACTTC.

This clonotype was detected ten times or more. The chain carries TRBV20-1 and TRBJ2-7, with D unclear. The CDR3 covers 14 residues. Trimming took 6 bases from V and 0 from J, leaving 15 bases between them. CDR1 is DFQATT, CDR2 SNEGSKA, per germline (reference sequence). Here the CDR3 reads CSAYQSGSSYEQYF. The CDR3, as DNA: TGCAGTGCGTACCAATCTGGTAGCTCCTACGAGCAGTACTTC.